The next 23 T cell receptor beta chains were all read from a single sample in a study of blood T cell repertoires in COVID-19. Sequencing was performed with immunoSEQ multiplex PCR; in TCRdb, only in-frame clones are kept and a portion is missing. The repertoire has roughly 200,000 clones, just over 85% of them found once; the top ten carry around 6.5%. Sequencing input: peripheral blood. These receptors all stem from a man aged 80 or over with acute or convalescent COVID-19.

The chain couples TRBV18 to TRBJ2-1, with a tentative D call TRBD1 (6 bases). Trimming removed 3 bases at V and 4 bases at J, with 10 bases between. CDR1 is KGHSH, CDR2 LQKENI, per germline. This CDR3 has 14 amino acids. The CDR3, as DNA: TGTGCCAGCTCACCCTGGACAGAGTACAATGAGCAGTTCTTC. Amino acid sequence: CASSPWTEYNEQFF.

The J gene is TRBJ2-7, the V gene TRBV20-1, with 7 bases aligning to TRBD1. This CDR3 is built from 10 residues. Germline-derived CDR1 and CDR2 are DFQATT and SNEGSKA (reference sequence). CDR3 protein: CSPDRVEQYF. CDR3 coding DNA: TGCAGCCCAGACAGGGTCGAGCAGTACTTC.

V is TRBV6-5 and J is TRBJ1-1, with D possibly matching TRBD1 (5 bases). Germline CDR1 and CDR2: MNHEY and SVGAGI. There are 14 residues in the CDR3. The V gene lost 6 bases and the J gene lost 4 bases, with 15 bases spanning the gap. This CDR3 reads CASSRIWGGTEAFF. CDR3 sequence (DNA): TGTGCCAGCAGCCGGATATGGGGGGGCACTGAAGCTTTCTTT.

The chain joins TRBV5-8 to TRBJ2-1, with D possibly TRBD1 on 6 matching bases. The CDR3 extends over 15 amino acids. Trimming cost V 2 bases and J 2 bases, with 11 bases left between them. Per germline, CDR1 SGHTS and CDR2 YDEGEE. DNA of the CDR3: TGTGCCAGCAGCTTCAGGGGCCAAACCTACAATGAGCAGTTCTTC. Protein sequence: CASSFRGQTYNEQFF.

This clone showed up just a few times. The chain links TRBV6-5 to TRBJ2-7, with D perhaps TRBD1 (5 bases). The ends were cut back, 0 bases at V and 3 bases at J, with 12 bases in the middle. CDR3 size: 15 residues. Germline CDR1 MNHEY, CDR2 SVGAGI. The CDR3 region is CASSYSATALYEQYV. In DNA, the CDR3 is TGTGCCAGCAGTTACTCGGCGACAGCCCTCTACGAGCAGTACGTC.

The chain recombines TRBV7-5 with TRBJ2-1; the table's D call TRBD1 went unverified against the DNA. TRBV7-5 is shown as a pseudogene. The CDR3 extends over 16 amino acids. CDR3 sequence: CARSPSGTGDRDEQFF. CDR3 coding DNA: TGTGCCAGAAGCCCCTCCGGGACAGGAGATAGGGACGAGCAGTTCTTC.

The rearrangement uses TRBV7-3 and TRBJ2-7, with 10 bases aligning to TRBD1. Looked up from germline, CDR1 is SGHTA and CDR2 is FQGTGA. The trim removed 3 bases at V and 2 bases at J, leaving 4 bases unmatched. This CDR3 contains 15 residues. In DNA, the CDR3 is TGTGCCAGCAGCTTTCCCGGACAGGGGGCCTACGAGCAGTACGTC. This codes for CASSFPGQGAYEQYV.

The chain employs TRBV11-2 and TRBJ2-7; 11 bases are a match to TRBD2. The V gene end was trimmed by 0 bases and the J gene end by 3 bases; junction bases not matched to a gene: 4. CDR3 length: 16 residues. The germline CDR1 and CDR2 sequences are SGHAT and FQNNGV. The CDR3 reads CASSLESSGRIYEQYF. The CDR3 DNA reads TGTGCCAGCAGCTTAGAGTCTAGCGGGAGGATCTACGAGCAGTACTTC. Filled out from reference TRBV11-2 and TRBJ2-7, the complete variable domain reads EAGVAQSPRYKIIEKRQSVAFWCNPISGHATLYWYQQILGQGPKLLIQFQNNGVVDDSQLPKDRFSAERLKGVDSTLKIQPAKLEDSAVYLCASSLESSGRIYEQYFGPGTRLTVT.

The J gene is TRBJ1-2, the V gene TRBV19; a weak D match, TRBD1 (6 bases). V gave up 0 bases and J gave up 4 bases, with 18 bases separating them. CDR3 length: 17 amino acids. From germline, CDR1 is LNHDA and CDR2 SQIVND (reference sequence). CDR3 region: CASSIDQTGTRSYGYTF. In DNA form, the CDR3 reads TGTGCCAGTAGTATAGATCAAACAGGGACGAGGAGCTATGGCTACACCTTC. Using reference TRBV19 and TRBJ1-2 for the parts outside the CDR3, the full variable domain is DGGITQSPKYLFRKEGQNVTLSCEQNLNHDAMYWYRQDPGQGLRLIYYSQIVNDFQKGDIAEGYSVSREKKESFPLTVTSAQKNPTAFYLCASSIDQTGTRSYGYTFGSGTRLTVV.

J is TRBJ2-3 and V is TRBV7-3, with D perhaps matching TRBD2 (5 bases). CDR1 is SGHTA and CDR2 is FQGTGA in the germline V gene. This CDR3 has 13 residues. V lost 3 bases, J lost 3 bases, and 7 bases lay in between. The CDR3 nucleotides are TGTGCCAGCAGCTTTGGCGGGACAGATACGCAGTATTTT. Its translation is CASSFGGTDTQYF.

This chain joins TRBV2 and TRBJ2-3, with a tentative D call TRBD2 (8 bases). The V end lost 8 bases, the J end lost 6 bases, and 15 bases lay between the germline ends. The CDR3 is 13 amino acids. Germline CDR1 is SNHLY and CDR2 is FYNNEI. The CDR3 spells CASSREDRDTQYF. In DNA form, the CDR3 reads TGTGCCAGCTCGCGGGAGGACAGGGATACGCAGTATTTT.

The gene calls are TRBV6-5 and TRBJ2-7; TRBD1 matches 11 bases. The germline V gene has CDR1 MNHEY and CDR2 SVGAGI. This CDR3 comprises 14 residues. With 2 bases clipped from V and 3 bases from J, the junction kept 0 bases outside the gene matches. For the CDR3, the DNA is TGTGCCAGCAGTTACGGGACAGGGGGCTACGAGCAGTACTTC. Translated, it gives CASSYGTGGYEQYF.

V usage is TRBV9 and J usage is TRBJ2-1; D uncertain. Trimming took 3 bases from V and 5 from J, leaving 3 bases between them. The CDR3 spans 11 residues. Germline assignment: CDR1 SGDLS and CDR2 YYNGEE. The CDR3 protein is CASSGDNEQFF. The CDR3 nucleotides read TGTGCCAGCAGCGGCGACAATGAGCAGTTCTTC. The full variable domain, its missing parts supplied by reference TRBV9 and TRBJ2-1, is DSGVTQTPKHLITATGQRVTLRCSPRSGDLSVYWYQQSLDQGLQFLIQYYNGEERAKGNILERFSAQQFPDLHSELNLSSLELGDSALYFCASSGDNEQFFGPGTRLTVL.

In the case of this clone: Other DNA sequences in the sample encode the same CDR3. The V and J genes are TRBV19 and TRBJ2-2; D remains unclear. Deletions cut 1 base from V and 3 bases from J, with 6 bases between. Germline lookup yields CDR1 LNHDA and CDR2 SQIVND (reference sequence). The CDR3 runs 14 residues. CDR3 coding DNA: TGTGCCAGTAGTATAGCCAAATACACCGGGGAGCTGTTTTTT. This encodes CASSIAKYTGELFF.

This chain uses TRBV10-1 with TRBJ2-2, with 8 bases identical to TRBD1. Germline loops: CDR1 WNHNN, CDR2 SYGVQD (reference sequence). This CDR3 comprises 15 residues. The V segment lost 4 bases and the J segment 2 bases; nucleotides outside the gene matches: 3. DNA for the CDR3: TGCGCCAGCAGTGGGACAGGGAGAAACACCGGGGAGCTGTTTTTT. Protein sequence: CASSGTGRNTGELFF.

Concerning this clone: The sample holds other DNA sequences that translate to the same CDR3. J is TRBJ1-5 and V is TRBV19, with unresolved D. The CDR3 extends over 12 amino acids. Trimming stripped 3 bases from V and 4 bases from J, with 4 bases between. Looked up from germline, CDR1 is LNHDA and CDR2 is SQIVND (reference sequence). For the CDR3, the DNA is TGTGCCAGTAGTATTACAAATCAGCCCCAGCATTTT. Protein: CASSITNQPQHF.

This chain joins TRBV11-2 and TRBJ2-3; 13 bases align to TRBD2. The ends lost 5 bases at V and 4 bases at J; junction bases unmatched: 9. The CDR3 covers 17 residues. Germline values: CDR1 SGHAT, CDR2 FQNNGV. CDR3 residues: CASSRTSGSSRADTQYF. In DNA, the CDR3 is TGTGCCAGCAGCCGGACTAGCGGGAGTTCGAGGGCAGATACGCAGTATTTT.

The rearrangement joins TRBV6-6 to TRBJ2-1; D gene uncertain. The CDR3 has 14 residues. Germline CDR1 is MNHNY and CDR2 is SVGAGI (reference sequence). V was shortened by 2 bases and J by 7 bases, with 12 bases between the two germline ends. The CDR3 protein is CASSYVISTNEQFF. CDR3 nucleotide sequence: TGTGCCAGCAGTTACGTCATAAGTACAAATGAGCAGTTCTTC.

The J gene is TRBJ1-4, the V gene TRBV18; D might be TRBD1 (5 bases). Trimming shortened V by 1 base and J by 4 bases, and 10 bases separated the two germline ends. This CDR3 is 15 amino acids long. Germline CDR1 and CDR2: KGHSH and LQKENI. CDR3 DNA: TGTGCCAGCTCACCACTTCCGGGGGTTAATGAAAAACTGTTTTTT. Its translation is CASSPLPGVNEKLFF.

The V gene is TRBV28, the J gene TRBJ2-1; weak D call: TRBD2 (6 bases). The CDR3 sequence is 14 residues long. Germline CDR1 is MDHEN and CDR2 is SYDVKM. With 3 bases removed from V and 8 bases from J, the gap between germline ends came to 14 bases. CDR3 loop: CASSLAGRFYEQFF. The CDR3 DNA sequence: TGTGCCAGCAGTTTGGCCGGGAGATTCTATGAGCAGTTCTTC.

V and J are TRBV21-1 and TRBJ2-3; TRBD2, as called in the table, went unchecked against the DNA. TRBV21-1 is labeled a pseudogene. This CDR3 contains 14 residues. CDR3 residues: CASSLAGLRDTQYF. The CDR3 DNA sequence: TGTGCCAGCAGCCTGGCGGGGTTGAGAGATACGCAGTATTTT.

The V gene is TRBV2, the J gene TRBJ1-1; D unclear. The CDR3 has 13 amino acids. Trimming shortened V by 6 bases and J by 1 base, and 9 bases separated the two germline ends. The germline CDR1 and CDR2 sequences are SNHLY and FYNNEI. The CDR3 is CASRPGPNTEAFF. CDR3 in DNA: TGTGCCAGCAGACCCGGTCCGAACACTGAAGCTTTCTTT.

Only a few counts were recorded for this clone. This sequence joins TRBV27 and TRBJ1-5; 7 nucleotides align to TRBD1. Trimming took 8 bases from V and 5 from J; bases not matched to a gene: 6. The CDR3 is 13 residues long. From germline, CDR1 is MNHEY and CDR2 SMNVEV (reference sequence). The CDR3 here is CASSPQGDQPQHF. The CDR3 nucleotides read TGTGCCAGCTCGCCCCAGGGGGATCAGCCCCAGCATTTT.